These 3 T cell receptor beta chains share one sample of origin, sequenced in a study of T-cell memory formation after mild COVID-19 (dated by TCRdb to about 2021). Libraries were prepared through 5' RACE. Reads for this sample came from an Illumina NovaSeq 6000. Starting from the raw public reads, TCRdb applied fastp trimming at Q25, assembled clones with MiXCR and retained in-frame beta chains. Duplicate CDR3 protein sequences are folded into a single record with the most common DNA and genes. This sample has 110,000 to 150,000 distinct CDR3 sequences in its table, and approximately 25% of those were observed once. Approximately 25% of the sample goes to the ten largest clones. The sample was PBMCs or a T cell subset sorted from them (not recorded which). Every receptor here comes from an adult woman who had mild COVID-19 (a few samples of this study predate the infection). The sample titles of this study are shuffled in the database, so cell type and time point are left out; the donor was told from shared clones.

This clonotype has just a few counts. The genes are TRBV5-1 and TRBJ2-1, with D unresolved. The CDR3 length is 12 residues. With 1 base removed from V and 8 bases from J, the gap between germline ends came to 7 bases. CDR1 is SGHRS, CDR2 YFSETQ, per germline. The CDR3 DNA reads TGCGCCAGCAGCTTGATTCTAGATGAGCAGTTCTTC. Its translation is CASSLILDEQFF.

The rearrangement links TRBV20-1 to TRBJ1-1; D is possibly TRBD1 (5 bases). Germline CDR1 is DFQATT and CDR2 is SNEGSKA (reference sequence). V was shortened by 1 base and J by 4 bases, with 19 bases between the two germline ends. The CDR3 extends over 16 amino acids. The chain's CDR3 is CSARGRNQGGVTEAFF. CDR3 DNA sequence: TGCAGTGCTAGAGGCCGGAATCAGGGAGGCGTCACTGAAGCTTTCTTT.

The chain is built from TRBV14 and TRBJ2-1; 13 positions match TRBD2. The V segment lost 3 bases and the J segment 6 bases; nucleotides outside the gene matches: 2. The CDR3 is 15 residues long. Germline CDR1 is SGHDN and CDR2 is FVKESK. CDR3: CASSQGLAGSNEQFF. The DNA of the CDR3 is TGTGCCAGCAGCCAGGGACTAGCGGGAAGCAATGAGCAGTTCTTC.